The rows below give T cell receptor beta chains drawn from one sample of a study of regulatory T cells in long-lasting Graves disease. A single record per CDR3 protein comes from TCRdb applying MiXCR to the multiplex PCR reads. Here the sample spans around 470,000 distinct CDR3 sequences, 14% being singletons. These data also featured in a second study, about T cells in Graves' hyperthyroidism and ophthalmopathy.

Sequenced here: peripheral blood mononuclear cells (PBMCs), sampled at new diagnosis, from a patient treated with antithyroid drugs. The receptors shown here come from a woman in her 50s with Graves disease. CDR3s leave out the opening cysteine and the closing phenylalanine or tryptophan. Fields, in order: CDR3 protein, V gene, J gene.

ASSPYTEAF	TRBV7-8	TRBJ1-1
ASSERAGEYSPLH	TRBV2	TRBJ1-6
ASSLASGLTDTQY	TRBV5-1	TRBJ2-3
SAGRAGAEAF	TRBV20-1	TRBJ1-1
ASSQETANQPQH	TRBV3-1	TRBJ1-5
ASSQLLSGRGNIQY	TRBV4-1	TRBJ2-4
ASSYVGQGAKNEQF	TRBV6-5	TRBJ2-1
ASSLGQGSPVNTEAF	TRBV13	TRBJ1-1
AWRQGSVDGYT	TRBV30	TRBJ1-2
ASSWDRNNDQPQH	TRBV12-3/TRBV12-4	TRBJ1-5
AGSQDGRESPLH	TRBV3-1	TRBJ1-6
ASSVVSPTTYNEQF	TRBV9	TRBJ2-1
ASSLRPWAGGMNEQF	TRBV5-1	TRBJ2-1
ASSIPPRLFSALSGYT	TRBV19	TRBJ1-2
ASSAGDNTDTQY	TRBV9	TRBJ2-3
SVGTPPWERVWSNEQF	TRBV29-1	TRBJ2-1
ASSLAPDVPEAF	TRBV5-1	TRBJ1-1
ASSWYRGLNTEAF	TRBV5-8	TRBJ1-1
ASSQGEAIQETQY	TRBV3-1	TRBJ2-5
ASSYQGGGTGELF	TRBV27	TRBJ2-2
ASSPQLTSGSSEQY	TRBV7-6	TRBJ2-7
ASRDDSYEQY	TRBV28	TRBJ2-7
ASSESVGTGWYEQY	TRBV10-1	TRBJ2-7
ASSQDLAGSNEQF	TRBV3-1	TRBJ2-1
ASSGTSWDEQY	TRBV2	TRBJ2-7
ASSRPLGDNRGYT	TRBV5-4	TRBJ1-2
ASSSTSGGYEQY	TRBV4-1	TRBJ2-7
ASSYGTRTGELF	TRBV6-5	TRBJ2-2
ASSVDGGNTEAF	TRBV6-1	TRBJ1-1
ASRMGQENRNTIY	TRBV28	TRBJ1-3
ASSRDRTYNEQF	TRBV3-1	TRBJ2-1
ASSSTHLAGQETQY	TRBV7-8	TRBJ2-5
ASSPLELGMNTEAF	TRBV18	TRBJ1-1
ASTSTSYEQY	TRBV2	TRBJ2-7
AWSPPLVGAYEQY	TRBV30	TRBJ2-7
ASQGTGYGYT	TRBV27	TRBJ1-2
ASSALVSYEQY	TRBV7-8	TRBJ2-7
ASSLFGPIQREQY	TRBV27	TRBJ2-7
ASSYSSGLYQETQY	TRBV11-2	TRBJ2-5
AITSGKGGGSWKAF	TRBV6-2/TRBV6-3	TRBJ1-1
ASSRVVSAGYQEQF	TRBV4-1	TRBJ2-1
ASSRGRDTDTQY	TRBV2	TRBJ2-3
ASSQRGQHVYGYT	TRBV3-1	TRBJ1-2
ASSGQGGNTGELF	TRBV19	TRBJ2-2
ASSASGSPGTGELF	TRBV2	TRBJ2-2
ASSADGYLREDNEQF	TRBV3-1	TRBJ2-1
ASGGQGLSYEQY	TRBV25-1	TRBJ2-7
ASSQMGTGDTEAF	TRBV3-1	TRBJ1-1
ASSLRTSGSHNEQF	TRBV5-1	TRBJ2-1
ASSTGVWDTQY	TRBV7-9	TRBJ2-3
ASSVTGTNTEAF	TRBV9	TRBJ1-1